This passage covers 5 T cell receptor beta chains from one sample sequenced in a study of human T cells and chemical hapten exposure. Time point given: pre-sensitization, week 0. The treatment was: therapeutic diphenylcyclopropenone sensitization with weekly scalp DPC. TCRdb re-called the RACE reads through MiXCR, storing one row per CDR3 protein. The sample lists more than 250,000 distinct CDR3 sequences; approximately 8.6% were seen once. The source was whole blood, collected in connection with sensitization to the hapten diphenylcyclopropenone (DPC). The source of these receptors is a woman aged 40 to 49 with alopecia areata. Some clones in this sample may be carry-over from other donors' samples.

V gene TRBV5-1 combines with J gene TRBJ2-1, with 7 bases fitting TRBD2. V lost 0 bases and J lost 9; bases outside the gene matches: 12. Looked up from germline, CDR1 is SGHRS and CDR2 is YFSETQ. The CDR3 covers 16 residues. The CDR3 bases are TGCGCCAGCAGCTTGGCCCCACTAGCGAGCTCTTCTGAGCAGTTCTTC. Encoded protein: CASSLAPLASSSEQFF. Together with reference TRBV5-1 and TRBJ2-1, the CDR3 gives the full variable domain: KAGVTQTPRYLIKTRGQQVTLSCSPISGHRSVSWYQQTPGQGLQFLFEYFSETQRNKGNFPGRFSGRQFSNSRSEMNVSTLELGDSALYLCASSLAPLASSSEQFFGPGTRLTVL.

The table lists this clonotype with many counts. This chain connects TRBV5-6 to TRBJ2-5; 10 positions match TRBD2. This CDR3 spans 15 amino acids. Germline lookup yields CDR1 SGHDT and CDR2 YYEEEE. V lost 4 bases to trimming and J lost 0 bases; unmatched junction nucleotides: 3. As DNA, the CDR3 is TGTGCCAGCAGCCCACTAGCGGGATACCAAGAGACCCAGTACTTC. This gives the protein CASSPLAGYQETQYF.

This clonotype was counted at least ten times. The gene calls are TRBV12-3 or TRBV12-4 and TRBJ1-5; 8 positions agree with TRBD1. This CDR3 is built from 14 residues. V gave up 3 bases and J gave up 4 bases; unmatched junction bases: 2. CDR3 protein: CASSFGQGNQPQHF. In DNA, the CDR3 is TGTGCCAGCAGTTTCGGACAGGGAAATCAGCCCCAGCATTTT.

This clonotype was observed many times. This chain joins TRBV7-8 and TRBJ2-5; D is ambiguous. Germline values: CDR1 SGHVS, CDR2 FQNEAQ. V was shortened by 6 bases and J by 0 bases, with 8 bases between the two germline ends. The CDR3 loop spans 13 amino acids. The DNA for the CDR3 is TGTGCCAGCAGGGGCAGGTACCAAGAGACCCAGTACTTC. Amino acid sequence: CASRGRYQETQYF.

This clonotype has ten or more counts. This CDR3 is CASSYSSGNEQFF. The CDR3 DNA reads TGTGCCAGCAGTTACTCGTCGGGCAATGAGCAGTTCTTC. This chain uses TRBV6-5 with TRBJ2-1; the D is unclear. Germline CDR1 is MNHEY and CDR2 is SVGAGI. With 0 bases removed from V and 6 bases from J, the gap between germline ends came to 6 bases. CDR3 size: 13 residues.